Listed here are 2 T cell receptor beta chains from one sample, sequenced in a study of blood T cell repertoires in COVID-19. Data came from immunoSEQ multiplex PCR; TCRdb stores just in-frame clones and leaves some out. Of fewer than 200,000 clones in the sample, roughly four fifths were seen once. Sequencing was performed on PBMCs or T cells enriched from blood (not recorded which). These receptors were obtained from a middle-aged man who had recovered from COVID-19.

The chain has TRBV10-3 and TRBJ2-7; 9 nucleotides align to TRBD1. CDR1 and CDR2 from the germline V gene are ENHRY and SYGVKD. The V gene end was trimmed by 4 bases and the J gene end by 3 bases; junction bases not matched to a gene: 7. This CDR3 contains 15 residues. CDR3 sequence: CAISGGQGVNYEQYF. The CDR3 bases are TGTGCCATCAGTGGGGGACAGGGAGTCAACTACGAGCAGTACTTC.

This chain connects TRBV5-4 to TRBJ1-1, with unresolved D. Trimming stripped 0 bases from V and 4 bases from J, with 13 bases between. CDR3 length: 15 residues. Germline V CDR1 and CDR2: SGHNT, YYREEE (reference sequence). The CDR3 bases are TGTGCCAGCAGCTTGGCGGGAGGCAGGAGCACTGAAGCTTTCTTT. It translates to CASSLAGGRSTEAFF.